This TCR beta chain was observed in a study of B cell selection in AIRE deficiency. The data were produced by immunoSEQ multiplex PCR, yet TCRdb's version contains in-frame clones alone and is incomplete. Of tens of thousands of clones in the sample, 95% to 98% are singletons; the top ten hold under 0.2%. Trimming shortened V by 5 bases and J by 15 bases, and 14 bases separated the two germline ends. Germline lookup yields CDR1 SGHAT and CDR2 FQNNGV. The length of the CDR3 is 11 residues. The sorted conventional CD4 T cells were gated as CD4+CD127+. Input material: conventional CD4+ T cells sorted from PBMCs. The rearrangement joins TRBV11-2 to TRBJ2-1; TRBD1 is a possible D gene (5 bases). This sequence was found in a human donor with AIRE deficiency. The CDR3 spells CASSPLTVPFF. The DNA for the CDR3 is TGTGCCAGCAGCCCGTTGACAGTCCCGTTCTTC.